This TCR beta chain was observed in a study of CD8+ T cells in alopecia areata. About the research overall: Treated patients were given oral tofacitinib, which was dosed at 5 to 10 mg twice daily. For 6 to 18 months, tofacitinib was taken, and 6 months off drug followed.

The authors extracted RNA and reverse transcribed it into cDNA as the sequencing template. Generated by immunoSEQ multiplex PCR, the TCRdb table keeps only in-frame clones and is missing some. The repertoire includes more than 200,000 clones, around 66% of them detected once, and 0.95% to 1.5% sits in the top ten. Regarding the study as a whole: Alopecia totalis/universalis scalp especially showed more expanded CD8+ clones than normal scalp.

The germline V gene has CDR1 SQVTM and CDR2 ANQGSEA. The CDR3 spans 14 residues. Trimming removed 6 bases at V and 3 bases at J, with 17 bases between. Treatment specified: oral pan-JAK inhibitor, 5-10 mg twice daily. A note on this clone: Its antigen remains unknown.

Here the sequenced sample was CD4+ T cells sorted from blood, taken around week 44, from a patient treated with tofacitinib. The TCR comes from a human donor with alopecia areata. The chain uses TRBV29-1 and TRBJ1-1; perhaps TRBD1 as D (6 bases). CDR3 sequence (DNA): TGCAGCGTCAAAACAGGGCCCGGGGACACTGAAGCTTTCTTT. Residues: CSVKTGPGDTEAFF.